This T cell receptor beta chain was identified during a study of identical twins. The study, taken as a whole, reports: The same donors were not followed; conclusions instead depended on cross-sectional statistical analysis. Beta out-of-frame twin sharing showed a weaker excess. Out-of-frame TCR alpha sharing observed in monozygotic twins exceeded model estimates.

This clonotype was detected only a few times. The antigen remains undetermined. CDR3 length: 13 residues. Trimming shortened V by 1 base and J by 5 bases, and 7 bases separated the two germline ends. Carrying unique molecular identifiers, the cDNA also gained a universal primer site through template switching. A single record per CDR3 protein comes from TCRdb applying MiXCR to the 5' RACE reads. This sample has approximately 1.8 million distinct CDR3 sequences, with more than 30% found just once. The sample was cord blood. The TCR comes from a newborn girl in good health. V and J are TRBV12-3 or TRBV12-4 and TRBJ2-3; D uncertain. The CDR3 spells CASSLGMGDTQYF. CDR3 sequence (DNA): TGTGCCAGCAGTTTAGGCATGGGAGATACGCAGTATTTT.